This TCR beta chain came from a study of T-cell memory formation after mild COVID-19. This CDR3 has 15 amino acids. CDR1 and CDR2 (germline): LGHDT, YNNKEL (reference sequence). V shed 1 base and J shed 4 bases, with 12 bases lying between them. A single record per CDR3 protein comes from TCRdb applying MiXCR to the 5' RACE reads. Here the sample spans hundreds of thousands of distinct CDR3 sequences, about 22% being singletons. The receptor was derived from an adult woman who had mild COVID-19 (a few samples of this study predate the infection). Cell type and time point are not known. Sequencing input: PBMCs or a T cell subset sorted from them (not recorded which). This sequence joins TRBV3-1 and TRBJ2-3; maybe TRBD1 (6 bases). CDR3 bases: TGTGCCAGCAGCCAAGGACAGGTTACCGCAGATACGCAGTATTTT. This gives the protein CASSQGQVTADTQYF.